This TCR beta chain comes out of a study of blood T cell repertoires in COVID-19. Background on the study: Samples taken during acute and convalescent COVID-19 were collected in the United States, Italy and Spain. Sources were T cells, B-cell-depleted T cells, or PBMCs; the material itself was cDNA or gDNA.

Study processing details: Estimation of nucleated cell counts was performed using reference gene primer amplification. Method: immunoSEQ multiplex PCR; TCRdb's copy keeps in-frame clones and lacks some. The V and J calls and the clone size are those of that table, but D and trimming were determined from the DNA. The table lists about 290,000 clones, around four fifths of them singletons. CDR1 SGHTS and CDR2 YDEGEE come from the germline V gene. The CDR3 extends over 16 amino acids. The V segment lost 4 bases and the J segment 3 bases; nucleotides outside the gene matches: 8. Specimen: peripheral blood. V and J are TRBV5-8 and TRBJ2-3; 10 bases line up with TRBD2. The clonotype originates from a woman between 45 and 65 years old with active or convalescent COVID-19. CDR3 coding DNA: TGTGCCAGCAGCAAGCAACTAGCGGGATTAACAGATACGCAGTATTTT. Translated, it gives CASSKQLAGLTDTQYF.